The rows below give T cell receptor beta chains drawn from one sample of a study of blood T cell repertoires in COVID-19. Generated by immunoSEQ multiplex PCR, the TCRdb table keeps only in-frame clones and is missing some. The sample includes about 350,000 clones, roughly 87% of them seen just once. Sequencing was carried out using PBMCs or T cells enriched from blood (not recorded which). These receptors were collected from a woman in her 30s who had recovered from COVID-19. Both conserved end residues are part of each CDR3. Each record gives: CDR3 length, D gene, clone size, V gene, J gene, CDR3 DNA, CDR3 protein. A D gene is named only where the DNA matches it firmly. Clone size is not always given. Where it is, it says once, few, many or a class for expanded clones.

15	TRBD1	-	TRBV7-8	TRBJ2-7	TGTGCCAGCAGCTGGGGACAGTTAGACTCCTACGAGCAGTACTTC	CASSWGQLDSYEQYF
16	-	-	TRBV24-1	TRBJ2-3	TGTGCCACCAGTGACATGACAGACTCTAGCACAGATACGCAGTATTTT	CATSDMTDSSTDTQYF
20	TRBD1	-	TRBV5-4	TRBJ1-1	TGTGCCAGCAGCCCGCAACCGGGGGGGACAGGGAGTAAGATGAACACTGAAGCTTTCTTT	CASSPQPGGTGSKMNTEAFF
15	-	-	TRBV14	TRBJ1-2	TGTGCCAGCAGCCAAGGTCCGACAGAAAACTATGGCTACACCTTC	CASSQGPTENYGYTF
13	-	-	TRBV7-8	TRBJ2-7	TGTGCCAGCAGCTTAGTATCGGTCCTGGAGCAGTACTTC	CASSLVSVLEQYF
11	TRBD1	-	TRBV18	TRBJ1-1	TGTGCCAGCTCACGGGACAGCGAAGCTTTCTTT	CASSRDSEAFF
15	-	-	TRBV7-2	TRBJ2-6	TGTGCCAGCAGCTTAGCAGGGGTCGGGGCCAACGTCCTGACTTTC	CASSLAGVGANVLTF
13	TRBD1	-	TRBV30	TRBJ1-6	TGTGCCTGGAGGGACAGGGATAATTCACCCCTCCACTTT	CAWRDRDNSPLHF
13	-	few	TRBV12-3/TRBV12-4	TRBJ1-5	TGTGCCAGCAGTTCCACCACAGGCGACCCCCAGCATTTT	CASSSTTGDPQHF
12	-	-	TRBV12-3/TRBV12-4	TRBJ2-7	TGTGCCAGCAGTCGTTTAACCTACGAGCAGTACTTC	CASSRLTYEQYF
14	-	-	TRBV3-1/TRBV3-2	TRBJ2-3	TGTGCCAGCAGCCAAGTGAGATACACAGATACGCAGTATTTT	CASSQVRYTDTQYF
18	TRBD2	-	TRBV3-1/TRBV3-2	TRBJ2-1	TGTGCCAGCAGCCAAGAGGGACTTAGCGGGGGGGCAGGAAATGAGCAGTTCTTC	CASSQEGLSGGAGNEQFF
14	-	-	TRBV30	TRBJ2-1	TGTGCCTGGAGACCTCTAGCGCAGTACAATGAGCAGTTCTTC	CAWRPLAQYNEQFF
14	TRBD1	-	TRBV27	TRBJ1-2	TGTGCCAGCAGTTTAACAGGGGGCCTCTATGGCTACACCTTC	CASSLTGGLYGYTF
15	TRBD2	-	TRBV6-5	TRBJ2-1	TGTGCCAGCTCCCAAAGCGGGGGGACCTACAATGAGCAGTTCTTC	CASSQSGGTYNEQFF
13	-	-	TRBV29-1	TRBJ2-1	TGCAGCGTTGAGGGCCAGGGAGGCAATGAGCAGTTCTTC	CSVEGQGGNEQFF
15	-	-	TRBV7-6	TRBJ1-3	TGTGCCAGCAGCTTAGGGGAGTCAGCCGGAAACACCATATATTTT	CASSLGESAGNTIYF
17	TRBD2	-	TRBV28	TRBJ2-1	TGTGCCAGCAGTTTAGAGGCTAGCGGGGGGTTTTACAATGAGCAGTTCTTC	CASSLEASGGFYNEQFF
19	-	-	TRBV3-1/TRBV3-2	TRBJ1-4	TGTGCCAGCGGAGCAAAAAGGGCAGGGTCAGAGGGGGCTAATGAAAAACTGTTTTTT	CASGAKRAGSEGANEKLFF
14	-	-	TRBV5-1	TRBJ2-7	TGCGCCAGCAGCCCCCGGGACAAGTCCTACGAGCAGTACTTC	CASSPRDKSYEQYF
14	-	-	TRBV6-5	TRBJ1-2	TGTGCCAGCAGAAACGACAGGCTTAACTATGGCTACACCTTC	CASRNDRLNYGYTF
13	-	few	TRBV19	TRBJ1-2	TGTGCCAGTACCCTTACAGGGCAGAATGGCTACACCTTC	CASTLTGQNGYTF
17	-	-	TRBV19	TRBJ1-5	TGTGCCAGTAGTGGACGCACAGGGTTGGGAAGCAATCAGCCCCAGCATTTT	CASSGRTGLGSNQPQHF
15	-	-	TRBV15	TRBJ1-2	TGTGCCACCAGCAGAGATCGGGAAGTGGCCTATGGCTACACCTTC	CATSRDREVAYGYTF
12	TRBD1	-	TRBV2	TRBJ1-6	TGTGCCAGCAGCTGGGACAGGGTGACCCTCCACTTT	CASSWDRVTLHF
14	TRBD2	-	TRBV27	TRBJ2-5	TGTGCCAGCAGTCGACTAGCGGGGACGGAGACCCAGTACTTC	CASSRLAGTETQYF
13	-	few	TRBV10-2	TRBJ2-2	TGCGCCAGCAGTGAGTTTATCACCGGGGAGCTGTTTTTT	CASSEFITGELFF
14	-	-	TRBV3-1/TRBV3-2	TRBJ1-2	TGTGCCAGCAGCCAAGTGGGCAGGGGCTATGGCTACACCTTC	CASSQVGRGYGYTF
17	TRBD1	-	TRBV27	TRBJ2-3	TGTGCCAGCAGTCCTGACTATGGACAGGCGGGCACAGATACGCAGTATTTT	CASSPDYGQAGTDTQYF
15	-	-	TRBV9	TRBJ1-6	TGTGCCAGCAGCCCTCGGACAGACTATAATTCACCCCTCCACTTT	CASSPRTDYNSPLHF
12	-	-	TRBV2	TRBJ2-1	TGTGCCAGCCATACGGGACTCGCCAATTGGGTCTTC	CASHTGLANWVF
15	TRBD1	-	TRBV28	TRBJ1-3	TGTGCCAGCAGTTTATTGGCAGGGGGTGGAAACACCATATATTTT	CASSLLAGGGNTIYF
15	TRBD2	-	TRBV10-1	TRBJ2-2	TGCGCCAGCAGTGAGGGGACTAGCGATGCCGGGGAGCTGTTTTTT	CASSEGTSDAGELFF
15	TRBD1	-	TRBV5-5	TRBJ2-3	TGTGCCAGCAGCTCAGACAGGGTCCGCACAGATACGCAGTATTTT	CASSSDRVRTDTQYF
11	TRBD1	-	TRBV20-1	TRBJ2-7	TGCAGTGCCCCAGACAGGGGTGGGGAGTACTTC	CSAPDRGGEYF
17	-	-	TRBV5-6	TRBJ2-1	TGTGCCAGCAGCTCGCTTTACCAGGGCAGCTCCTACAATGAGCAGTTCTTC	CASSSLYQGSSYNEQFF
18	TRBD2	-	TRBV28	TRBJ2-5	TGTGCCAGCAGTTTACTAACTAGCGGGGGCCTGTACCAAGAGACCCAGTACTTC	CASSLLTSGGLYQETQYF
14	-	-	TRBV29-1	TRBJ1-2	TGCAGCGTTGCAGTCGGACGGCGGGAAGGTGGCTACACCTTC	CSVAVGRREGGYTF
13	-	-	TRBV6-5	TRBJ2-7	TGTGCCATTACCTCGAGAATCTCCTACGAGCAGTACTTC	CAITSRISYEQYF
16	TRBD1	-	TRBV4-2	TRBJ1-1	TGTGCCAGCAGCCAAGATTCAGAGGGGGCCTACACTGAAGCTTTCTTT	CASSQDSEGAYTEAFF
12	-	-	TRBV28	TRBJ1-4	TGTGCCAGCATGGGGCAACGGGAAAAACTGTTTTTT	CASMGQREKLFF
15	-	-	TRBV5-1	TRBJ1-5	TGCGCCAGCAGCTTGGTTCCCGGGGGAAATCAGCCCCAGCATTTT	CASSLVPGGNQPQHF
13	TRBD1	-	TRBV7-8	TRBJ1-2	TGTGCCAGCAGCTCGGACAGGGACTATGGCTACACCTTC	CASSSDRDYGYTF
15	-	-	TRBV11-2	TRBJ1-3	TGTGCCAGCAGCTTAGAGGGCTTCTCTGGAAACACCATATATTTT	CASSLEGFSGNTIYF
15	TRBD1	few	TRBV5-6	TRBJ1-3	TGTGCCAGCAGCTCGGGACAGGGCGGAGGAAACACCATATATTTT	CASSSGQGGGNTIYF
14	-	-	TRBV29-1	TRBJ1-2	TGCAGCGTTGAATTGCAGGACTGGGACTATGGCTACACCTTC	CSVELQDWDYGYTF
15	-	-	TRBV5-1	TRBJ2-5	TGCGCCAGCAGCGGCGAAGGACTACCCCAAGAGACCCAGTACTTC	CASSGEGLPQETQYF
16	TRBD2	-	TRBV3-1/TRBV3-2	TRBJ2-5	TGTGCCAGCAGCCCCAATAGCGGGGGGGCCGAGGAGACCCAGTACTTC	CASSPNSGGAEETQYF
17	TRBD2	few	TRBV10-1	TRBJ2-1	TGCGCCAGCAGTGAGAGAGTAGCGGGGGGCCTATACAATGAGCAGTTCTTC	CASSERVAGGLYNEQFF
15	-	-	TRBV18	TRBJ2-7	TGTGCCAGCTCACCATCGTACAGGTCCTCCTACGAGCAGTACTTC	CASSPSYRSSYEQYF
13	-	-	TRBV7-9	TRBJ1-3	TGTGCCAGCATGGTCGGGTCTGGAAACACCATATATTTT	CASMVGSGNTIYF
17	TRBD1	-	TRBV19	TRBJ2-4	TGTGCCAGTAGTATCGGACAGGGACGGATGGCCAAAAACATTCAGTACTTC	CASSIGQGRMAKNIQYF
15	-	-	TRBV5-3	TRBJ2-1	TGTGCCAGAAGCTTGCAGGGGAAAGGGTACAATGAGCAGTTCTTC	CARSLQGKGYNEQFF
14	TRBD2	-	TRBV19	TRBJ2-2	TGTGCCAGTAGCCCAAGGCGGGGGACCGGGGAGCTGTTTTTT	CASSPRRGTGELFF
19	TRBD1	-	TRBV3-1/TRBV3-2	TRBJ1-3	TGTGCCAGCAGCCAATGGCTCGTGACAGGGGAAGACGCTGGAAACACCATATATTTT	CASSQWLVTGEDAGNTIYF
14	TRBD1	-	TRBV24-1	TRBJ1-1	TGTGCCACCAGAGGGGCAGGGGGTTCCGCTGAAGCTTTCTTT	CATRGAGGSAEAFF
16	-	-	TRBV7-6	TRBJ2-5	TGTGCCAGCAGCCCTCAAGGGGGGGGCAATCAAGAGACCCAGTACTTC	CASSPQGGGNQETQYF
13	TRBD1	-	TRBV5-4	TRBJ1-1	TGTGCCAGCAGGTCCGGGCGGGACAGGGACGCTTTCTTT	CASRSGRDRDAFF
17	-	-	TRBV2	TRBJ2-1	TGTGCCAGCAGTGAAGTGTTCACGGCGGCGACCTACAATGAGCAGTTCTTC	CASSEVFTAATYNEQFF